These T cell receptor beta chains were read from a single sample in a study of T cell responses to AZD1222 COVID-19 vaccine. Produced via immunoSEQ multiplex PCR; TCRdb's table is partial and in-frame only. The table lists about 140,000 clones, over 85% of them singletons, with about 2% in the top ten. Sequencing was performed on peripheral blood, taken on day 0 of AZD1222 vaccination. The receptor source for this set is an adult in good health. Both conserved end residues are part of each CDR3. D genes are given only for firm matches. Clone size is given for some rows only: seen once, a few or many times, or a class if the clone is expanded.

d_call: -
v_call: TRBV19
j_call: TRBJ1-6
clone_size: once
cdr3_nt: TGTGCCAGTAGTCTCCAGACCTATAATTCACCCCTCCACTTT
cdr3_aa: CASSLQTYNSPLHF

d_call: -
v_call: TRBV3-1/TRBV3-2
j_call: TRBJ2-7
clone_size: -
cdr3_nt: TGTGCCAGCAGCCAAGGTGGCTACGAGCAGTACTTC
cdr3_aa: CASSQGGYEQYF

d_call: TRBD1
v_call: TRBV13
j_call: TRBJ1-2
clone_size: -
cdr3_nt: TGTGCCAGCAGCTTAAACAGGGGAGGACATGGCTACACCTTC
cdr3_aa: CASSLNRGGHGYTF

d_call: TRBD1
v_call: TRBV30
j_call: TRBJ1-3
clone_size: -
cdr3_nt: TGTGCCTGGAGTTTAACAGGGGCCATCTCTGGAAACACCATATATTTT
cdr3_aa: CAWSLTGAISGNTIYF

d_call: -
v_call: TRBV28
j_call: TRBJ1-2
clone_size: -
cdr3_nt: TGTGCCAGCAGTTTAATCACAGTAAAATGGAGCTATGGCTACACCTTC
cdr3_aa: CASSLITVKWSYGYTF

d_call: -
v_call: TRBV3-1/TRBV3-2
j_call: TRBJ1-6
clone_size: -
cdr3_nt: TGTGCCGAACCGCACGATAGCTCCTATAATTCACCCCTCCACTTT
cdr3_aa: CAEPHDSSYNSPLHF

d_call: -
v_call: TRBV5-1
j_call: TRBJ2-6
clone_size: -
cdr3_nt: TGCGCCAGCAGCTTGGAGGACTCTGGGGCCAACGTCCTGACTTTC
cdr3_aa: CASSLEDSGANVLTF

d_call: TRBD1
v_call: TRBV28
j_call: TRBJ1-1
clone_size: once
cdr3_nt: TGTGCCAGCACCCAACCTGGACAGGGGAGGGTTGAAGCTTTCTTT
cdr3_aa: CASTQPGQGRVEAFF

d_call: TRBD1
v_call: TRBV13
j_call: TRBJ1-3
clone_size: -
cdr3_nt: TGTGCCAGCAGCTCAGAGGGACAGGGGGCCCCTTTAGACACCATATATTTT
cdr3_aa: CASSSEGQGAPLDTIYF

d_call: -
v_call: TRBV11-2
j_call: TRBJ2-5
clone_size: -
cdr3_nt: TGTGCCAGCAGCTTCAGGACAGAACCTAAGACCCAGTACTTC
cdr3_aa: CASSFRTEPKTQYF

d_call: TRBD1
v_call: TRBV30
j_call: TRBJ2-3
clone_size: -
cdr3_nt: TGTGCCTGGAGTGGTCGGGACAGGGGGAAATGGGATACGCAGTATTTT
cdr3_aa: CAWSGRDRGKWDTQYF

d_call: TRBD1
v_call: TRBV5-1
j_call: TRBJ1-2
clone_size: -
cdr3_nt: TGCGCCAGCGGTGAGACAGGGGGCCGTGGCTACACCTTC
cdr3_aa: CASGETGGRGYTF

d_call: -
v_call: TRBV4-1
j_call: TRBJ1-1
clone_size: -
cdr3_nt: TGCGCCAGCAGGATGAACACTGAAGCTTTCTTT
cdr3_aa: CASRMNTEAFF

d_call: -
v_call: TRBV5-4
j_call: TRBJ1-2
clone_size: -
cdr3_nt: TGTGCCAGCAGGGCCGGGCGGTCGTCAGGCTATGGCTACACCTTC
cdr3_aa: CASRAGRSSGYGYTF

d_call: -
v_call: TRBV11-2
j_call: TRBJ1-1
clone_size: -
cdr3_nt: TGTGCCAGCAGCTTATCAGGATCGAACACTGAAGCTTTCTTT
cdr3_aa: CASSLSGSNTEAFF

d_call: -
v_call: TRBV2
j_call: TRBJ2-3
clone_size: -
cdr3_nt: TGTGCCAGCAGTGGGCTAGGAACAGATACGCAGTATTTT
cdr3_aa: CASSGLGTDTQYF

d_call: TRBD1
v_call: TRBV5-8
j_call: TRBJ1-2
clone_size: -
cdr3_nt: TGTGCCAGCAGCTGGGGGACAGGCGGCTACACCTTC
cdr3_aa: CASSWGTGGYTF

d_call: -
v_call: TRBV19
j_call: TRBJ2-7
clone_size: -
cdr3_nt: TGTGCCAGTAGAGCGGGTTCGGGGAGCGAGCAGTACTTC
cdr3_aa: CASRAGSGSEQYF

d_call: TRBD1
v_call: TRBV27
j_call: TRBJ1-2
clone_size: -
cdr3_nt: TGTGCCAGCACCCTACAGGGACAGGGAAACTATGGCTACACCTTC
cdr3_aa: CASTLQGQGNYGYTF

d_call: TRBD1
v_call: TRBV6-5
j_call: TRBJ1-2
clone_size: -
cdr3_nt: TGTGCCAGCAGCCCCCTCGGACAGGGCTATGGCTACACCTTC
cdr3_aa: CASSPLGQGYGYTF

d_call: -
v_call: TRBV3-1/TRBV3-2
j_call: TRBJ1-1
clone_size: once
cdr3_nt: TGTGCCAGCAGCCAAGACACACCGGCCACTGAAGCTTTCTTT
cdr3_aa: CASSQDTPATEAFF

d_call: -
v_call: TRBV6-2/TRBV6-3
j_call: TRBJ1-5
clone_size: -
cdr3_nt: TGTGCCAGCAGTTACTTCTCAGTCCCCCCCAATCAGCCCCAGCATTTT
cdr3_aa: CASSYFSVPPNQPQHF

d_call: TRBD2
v_call: TRBV2
j_call: TRBJ2-3
clone_size: -
cdr3_nt: TGTGCCAGCAGTGTCACGGCTAGCGGGCCCGGGGCAGATACGCAGTATTTT
cdr3_aa: CASSVTASGPGADTQYF

d_call: -
v_call: TRBV30
j_call: TRBJ1-4
clone_size: -
cdr3_nt: TGTGCCTGGAGTCGGGGCCTTGGGGGTGAAAAACTGTTTTTT
cdr3_aa: CAWSRGLGGEKLFF

d_call: -
v_call: TRBV5-6
j_call: TRBJ1-1
clone_size: -
cdr3_nt: TGTGCCAGCAGCTTGTTAGTCACGAACACTGAAGCTTTCTTT
cdr3_aa: CASSLLVTNTEAFF

d_call: -
v_call: TRBV2
j_call: TRBJ1-2
clone_size: -
cdr3_nt: TGTGCCAGCAGTCAAAAGCAAGGACAGCTGGATGGCTACACCTTC
cdr3_aa: CASSQKQGQLDGYTF

d_call: TRBD2
v_call: TRBV27
j_call: TRBJ2-1
clone_size: -
cdr3_nt: TGTGCCAGCAGTTTAAGGTTCTTGGCGGGAGGATTCCTTCCCGGCAATGAGCAGTTCTTC
cdr3_aa: CASSLRFLAGGFLPGNEQFF

d_call: -
v_call: TRBV10-2
j_call: TRBJ1-6
clone_size: -
cdr3_nt: TGCGCCAGCAATGCGGGGCTGGGCTCACCCCTCCACTTT
cdr3_aa: CASNAGLGSPLHF

d_call: TRBD1
v_call: TRBV10-1
j_call: TRBJ1-5
clone_size: -
cdr3_nt: TGCGCCAGCAGTTCTAACCGGGACAGGAACAATCAGCCCCAGCATTTT
cdr3_aa: CASSSNRDRNNQPQHF

d_call: TRBD1
v_call: TRBV6-2/TRBV6-3
j_call: TRBJ1-2
clone_size: -
cdr3_nt: TGTGCCAGCAGTAGACAGGGTATGACGTATGGCTACACCTTC
cdr3_aa: CASSRQGMTYGYTF

d_call: -
v_call: TRBV6-4
j_call: TRBJ1-1
clone_size: -
cdr3_nt: TGTGCCAGCAGTGCTCCCCCGGCGGGTAAATACTCTGAAGCTTTCTTT
cdr3_aa: CASSAPPAGKYSEAFF

d_call: -
v_call: TRBV29-1
j_call: TRBJ2-7
clone_size: -
cdr3_nt: TGCAGCGTGGACACCCCGGGGACCCCCTACGAGCAGTACTTC
cdr3_aa: CSVDTPGTPYEQYF

d_call: -
v_call: TRBV6-5
j_call: TRBJ1-1
clone_size: -
cdr3_nt: TGTGCCAGCACCAACAGGGTGAACACTGAAGCTTTCTTT
cdr3_aa: CASTNRVNTEAFF

d_call: TRBD1
v_call: TRBV6-6
j_call: TRBJ1-1
clone_size: -
cdr3_nt: TGTGCCAGCAGTCTCCGGGACAGGAGGGCTGAAGCTTTCTTT
cdr3_aa: CASSLRDRRAEAFF

d_call: -
v_call: TRBV10-3
j_call: TRBJ1-2
clone_size: -
cdr3_nt: TGTGCCATCAGTAGACAGTCCGACTATGGCTACACCTTC
cdr3_aa: CAISRQSDYGYTF

d_call: -
v_call: TRBV19
j_call: TRBJ1-1
clone_size: -
cdr3_nt: TGTGCCAGTACGGGACGGAACACTGAAGCTTTCTTT
cdr3_aa: CASTGRNTEAFF

d_call: -
v_call: TRBV19
j_call: TRBJ1-1
clone_size: -
cdr3_nt: TGTGCCAGTAGTATAGAAATCCCAGCGAACACTGAAGCTTTCTTT
cdr3_aa: CASSIEIPANTEAFF